The rows below give T cell receptor beta chains drawn from one sample of a study of blood T cell repertoires in COVID-19. The table came from immunoSEQ multiplex PCR; TCRdb's copy has only in-frame clones and leaves some out. The sample carries approximately 23,000 clones, roughly 88% recorded once. The sample was peripheral blood. Receptor source: a man aged 65-85 years with acute or convalescent COVID-19. CDR3s include the opening cysteine and the closing phenylalanine or tryptophan. Fields, in order: D gene, J gene, V gene, clone size, CDR3 protein, CDR3 DNA. D genes are given only for firm matches. Clone size is given for some rows only: seen once, a few or many times, or a class if the clone is expanded.

.	TRBJ1-2	TRBV4-3	.	CASSQESSGANYGYTF	TGCGCCAGCAGCCAAGAGTCATCCGGAGCTAACTATGGCTACACCTTC
.	TRBJ1-6	TRBV7-9	.	CASSLTGSNSPLHF	TGTGCCAGCAGCTTAACAGGGAGTAATTCACCCCTCCACTTT
.	TRBJ1-2	TRBV19	.	CASSMARGTGGYTF	TGTGCCAGTAGTATGGCCAGGGGAACGGGCGGCTACACCTTC
TRBD2	TRBJ2-1	TRBV2	once	CASMTSGVYNEQFF	TGTGCCAGCATGACTAGCGGGGTCTACAATGAGCAGTTCTTC
.	TRBJ2-7	TRBV19	.	CASSIGFPYEQYF	TGTGCCAGTAGTATCGGGTTTCCCTACGAGCAGTACTTC
TRBD1	TRBJ2-1	TRBV19	.	CASGRSGQGNRNEQFF	TGTGCCAGTGGAAGGAGCGGACAGGGGAATAGGAATGAGCAGTTCTTC
.	TRBJ1-2	TRBV2	.	CASTGGETNYGYTF	TGTGCCAGCACCGGGGGGGAAACGAACTATGGCTACACCTTC
.	TRBJ2-7	TRBV28	.	CASIGSISEAHEQYF	TGTGCCAGCATAGGATCAATCTCGGAGGCCCACGAGCAGTACTTC
.	TRBJ1-5	TRBV7-2	.	CASSLELQGNQPQHF	TGTGCCAGCAGCTTGGAGTTACAGGGCAATCAGCCCCAGCATTTT
TRBD1	TRBJ1-1	TRBV7-2	.	CASSLGRGALNTEAFF	TGTGCCAGCAGCTTAGGCAGGGGGGCTCTGAACACTGAAGCTTTCTTT
TRBD1	TRBJ1-1	TRBV9	.	CASSVDPGGQVSSGAFF	TGTGCCAGCAGCGTAGACCCCGGGGGACAGGTCTCATCTGGGGCTTTCTTT
TRBD2	TRBJ2-7	TRBV28	.	CASRWTSGHINSYEQYF	TGTGCCAGCAGATGGACTAGCGGCCACATTAACTCCTACGAGCAGTACTTC
.	TRBJ1-1	TRBV27	.	CASSRLGGSFDTEAFF	TGTGCCAGCAGCCGACTTGGAGGATCTTTCGACACTGAAGCTTTCTTT
.	TRBJ2-1	TRBV10-1	.	CASKETRGHEQFF	TGCGCCAGCAAGGAAACTCGCGGCCATGAGCAGTTCTTC
.	TRBJ2-2	TRBV4-3	.	CASSFGTGGSTGELFF	TGCGCCAGCAGCTTTGGGACCGGGGGAAGCACCGGGGAGCTGTTTTTT
.	TRBJ1-1	TRBV7-2	.	CASRGNRVGTEAFF	TGTGCCAGCAGAGGGAACAGGGTGGGCACTGAAGCTTTCTTT
.	TRBJ2-1	TRBV3-1/TRBV3-2	.	CASSQLTYNEQFF	TGTGCCAGCAGCCAACTAACCTACAATGAGCAGTTCTTC
.	TRBJ2-7	TRBV4-3	once	CASSLAGAEQYF	TGCGCCAGCAGCCTTGCAGGGGCCGAGCAGTACTTC
TRBD1	TRBJ1-1	TRBV28	.	CASSPRDRATEAFF	TGTGCCAGCAGTCCGCGGGACAGGGCCACTGAAGCTTTCTTT
TRBD1	TRBJ2-3	TRBV5-6	.	CASSLQGAGTDTQYF	TGTGCCAGCAGTTTACAGGGGGCGGGCACAGATACGCAGTATTTT
TRBD1	TRBJ2-7	TRBV2	few	CASSEPQGQGTGTRPYEQYF	TGTGCCAGCAGTGAACCCCAGGGACAGGGGACCGGGACTAGACCCTACGAGCAGTACTTC
TRBD2	TRBJ2-7	TRBV5-4	.	CASSLGLAGEYEQYF	TGTGCCAGCAGCTTAGGACTAGCGGGAGAATACGAGCAGTACTTC
TRBD2	TRBJ2-5	TRBV5-1	.	CASSLAGTSGQETQYF	TGCGCCAGCAGCTTGGCGGGGACTAGCGGCCAAGAGACCCAGTACTTC
.	TRBJ1-2	TRBV10-3	.	CAISDGARGYGYTF	TGTGCCATCAGTGATGGGGCGCGGGGCTATGGCTACACCTTC
.	TRBJ1-6	TRBV9	.	CASSVGGGAGSPLHF	TGTGCCAGCAGCGTAGGGGGGGGCGCGGGGTCACCCCTCCACTTT
.	TRBJ2-7	TRBV5-6	.	CASSQQVVRVASYEQYF	TGTGCCAGCAGCCAACAAGTGGTAAGGGTAGCGTCCTACGAGCAGTACTTC
TRBD1	TRBJ1-3	TRBV7-2	.	CASSLGFRGLSGNTIYF	TGTGCCAGCAGCTTAGGGTTCAGGGGGCTTTCTGGAAACACCATATATTTT
TRBD1	TRBJ1-1	TRBV18	.	CASSANRGNTEAFF	TGTGCCAGCTCCGCAAACAGGGGGAACACTGAAGCTTTCTTT
TRBD2	TRBJ2-3	TRBV5-1	.	CASSFVAGGGQGTQYF	TGCGCCAGCAGCTTTGTAGCGGGAGGGGGACAGGGAACGCAGTATTTT
TRBD1	TRBJ1-1	TRBV19	.	CASSIYRDRARGTEAFF	TGTGCCAGTAGTATTTACAGGGACAGGGCCCGTGGGACTGAAGCTTTCTTT
TRBD1	TRBJ2-3	TRBV18	.	CASSPTGGLADTQYF	TGTGCCAGCTCACCGACAGGGGGCCTCGCAGATACGCAGTATTTT
TRBD1	TRBJ1-1	TRBV18	.	CASSPLGQTNTEAFF	TGTGCCAGCTCACCACTGGGACAGACAAACACTGAAGCTTTCTTT
.	TRBJ2-3	TRBV7-9	.	CASSLGSSDTQYF	TGTGCCAGCAGCTTGGGGAGTTCGGATACGCAGTATTTT
TRBD2	TRBJ2-3	TRBV6-2/TRBV6-3	.	CASSYLRTSGSDTQYF	TGTGCCAGCAGTTACCTGCGGACTAGCGGCTCAGATACGCAGTATTTT
.	TRBJ2-7	TRBV4-1	once	CASSPRDNYEQYF	TGCGCCAGCAGCCCCCGGGACAACTACGAGCAGTACTTC
.	TRBJ1-6	TRBV4-3	.	CASSGDRRSPLHF	TGCGCCAGCAGCGGCGACAGAAGGTCACCCCTCCACTTT
.	TRBJ2-4	TRBV28	.	CAVEEGVSAKNIQYF	TGTGCCGTAGAGGAAGGGGTGTCGGCCAAAAACATTCAGTACTTC
.	TRBJ1-4	TRBV11-2	.	CASSLGVNEKLFF	TGTGCCAGCAGCTTAGGCGTGAATGAAAAACTGTTTTTT
.	TRBJ2-3	TRBV4-1	.	CASRELGDADTQYF	TGCGCCAGCCGGGAGTTGGGAGACGCAGATACGCAGTATTTT
.	TRBJ1-1	TRBV10-2	.	CASTRQVDTEAFF	TGCGCCAGCACACGACAGGTCGACACTGAAGCTTTCTTT
.	TRBJ1-5	TRBV10-3	.	CAISAGGGNQPQHF	TGTGCCATCAGTGCGGGCGGGGGCAATCAGCCCCAGCATTTT
TRBD2	TRBJ2-3	TRBV6-5	.	CASTWEGTSTDTQYF	TGTGCCAGCACCTGGGAGGGAACTAGCACAGATACGCAGTATTTT
TRBD2	TRBJ2-7	TRBV9	.	CASSKAGGTYEQYF	TGTGCCAGCAGCAAAGCGGGAGGTACCTACGAGCAGTACTTC
.	TRBJ2-5	TRBV11-2	.	CASSLDSAGLRQETQYF	TGTGCCAGCAGCTTAGATAGCGCGGGACTTAGACAAGAGACCCAGTACTTC
TRBD2	TRBJ2-2	TRBV27	.	CASASGRARTGELFF	TGTGCCAGCGCTAGCGGGAGGGCCCGCACCGGGGAGCTGTTTTTT
TRBD1	TRBJ1-1	TRBV5-1	.	CASSMGQDLGF	TGCGCCAGCAGCATGGGACAGGACCTAGGATTT
.	TRBJ2-1	TRBV24-1	.	CATSDPKGWGSLNEQFF	TGTGCCACCAGTGATCCAAAGGGGTGGGGATCGCTGAATGAGCAGTTCTTC
.	TRBJ1-2	TRBV6-4	.	CASSLDPVEGVRNGYTF	TGTGCCAGCAGTCTCGACCCCGTGGAGGGCGTGAGAAATGGCTACACCTTC
.	TRBJ2-1	TRBV2	.	CASSRSYNEQFF	TGTGCCAGCAGTCGGAGTTACAATGAGCAGTTCTTC
.	TRBJ2-1	TRBV19	.	CASSMVEEQFF	TGTGCCAGTAGTATGGTTGAGGAGCAGTTCTTC
.	TRBJ1-1	TRBV5-1	.	CASSKGMAGRNTEAFF	TGCGCCAGCAGCAAAGGGATGGCAGGGCGGAACACTGAAGCTTTCTTT
TRBD1	TRBJ1-3	TRBV3-1/TRBV3-2	.	CATGQGGSGNTIYF	TGTGCCACCGGACAGGGGGGATCTGGAAACACCATATATTTT
.	TRBJ1-2	TRBV28	.	CASSPPGTTGYTF	TGTGCCAGCAGTCCCCCGGGAACGACAGGCTACACCTTC